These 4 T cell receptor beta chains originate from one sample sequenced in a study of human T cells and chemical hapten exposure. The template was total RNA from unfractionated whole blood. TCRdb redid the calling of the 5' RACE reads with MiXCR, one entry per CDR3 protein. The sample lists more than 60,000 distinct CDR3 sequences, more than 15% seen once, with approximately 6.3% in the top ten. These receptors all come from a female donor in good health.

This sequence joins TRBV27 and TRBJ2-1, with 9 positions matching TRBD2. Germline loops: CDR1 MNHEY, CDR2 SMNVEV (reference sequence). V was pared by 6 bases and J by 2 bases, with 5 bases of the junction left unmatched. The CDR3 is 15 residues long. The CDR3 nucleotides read TGTGCCAGCAGCCTGGGCGGGAGGGCCTACAATGAGCAGTTCTTC. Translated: CASSLGGRAYNEQFF.

The CDR3 coding sequence is TGTGCCAGCAGTTTAGTCTCAGATAACTATGGCTACACCTTC. It translates to CASSLVSDNYGYTF. The rearrangement uses TRBV12-3 or TRBV12-4 and TRBJ1-2; D is undetermined. CDR3 length equals 14 residues. Trimming removed 1 base from V and 1 base from J, with 7 bases in between.

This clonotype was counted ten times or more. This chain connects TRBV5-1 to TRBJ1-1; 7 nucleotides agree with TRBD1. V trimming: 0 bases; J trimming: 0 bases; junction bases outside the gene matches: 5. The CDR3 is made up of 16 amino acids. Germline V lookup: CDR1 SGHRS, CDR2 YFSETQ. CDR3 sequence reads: CASSLGQGYLNTEAFF. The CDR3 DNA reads TGCGCCAGCAGCTTGGGACAGGGCTATTTGAACACTGAAGCTTTCTTT. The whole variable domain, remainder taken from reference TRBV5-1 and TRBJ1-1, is KAGVTQTPRYLIKTRGQQVTLSCSPISGHRSVSWYQQTPGQGLQFLFEYFSETQRNKGNFPGRFSGRQFSNSRSEMNVSTLELGDSALYLCASSLGQGYLNTEAFFGQGTRLTVV.

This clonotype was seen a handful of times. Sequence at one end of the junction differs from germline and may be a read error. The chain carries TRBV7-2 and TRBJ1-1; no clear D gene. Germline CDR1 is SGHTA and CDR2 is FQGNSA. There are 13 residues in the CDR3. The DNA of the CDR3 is TGTGCCAGCACCACCGATCGGGCCGCTCCTCCCTTCTGG. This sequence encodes CASTTDRAAPPFW.